This T cell receptor beta chain was recorded in a study of T cell repertoires in cytomegalovirus infection. Points from the study as a whole: The study found HLA-C-restricted CMV-specific TCR beta clonotypes dominating the ex vivo response.

CDR3 length: 14 residues. V was pared by 3 bases and J by 6 bases, with 15 bases between. This clonotype was detected a few times. The antigen is undetermined. TCRdb redid the calling of the reads with MiXCR, one entry per CDR3 protein. Altogether under 500,000 distinct CDR3 sequences are present, roughly 42% being singletons, with the ten largest covering about two fifths. This specimen was cultured PBMCs, taken from culture after CMV antigen stimulation. This sequence originates from a human donor in good health (CMV status not recorded). Some clones in this sample may be carry-over from other donors' samples. The V and J genes are TRBV12-3 or TRBV12-4 and TRBJ2-7; D call uncertain. The CDR3, as DNA: TGTGCCAGCAGTTTTGTCCGGCCTCTAATCGAGCAGTACTTC. Encoded protein: CASSFVRPLIEQYF.